The 10 T cell receptor beta chains below all came from one sample that was sequenced in a study of control samples from healthy donors and cancer patients. Libraries were prepared by immunoSEQ multiplex PCR; TCRdb keeps only in-frame clonotypes and omits some of them. The repertoire includes fewer than 200,000 clones, around 88% of them detected once, and around 5.1% sits in the top ten. Specimen: blood. The receptors come from a woman in her 30s in good health.

This rearrangement joins TRBV30 to TRBJ1-3, with 7 bases aligning to TRBD1. The CDR3 is made up of 13 amino acids. With 8 bases clipped from V and 0 bases from J, the junction kept 4 bases outside the gene matches. CDR1 and CDR2 from the germline V gene are GTSNPN and SVGIG (reference sequence). The CDR3 sequence is CATAGGSGNTIYF. CDR3 in DNA: TGTGCCACGGCAGGGGGCTCTGGAAACACCATATATTTT.

The chain recombines TRBV6-4 with TRBJ1-4, with D perhaps matching TRBD1 (5 bases). The CDR3 runs to 13 residues. CDR1 is MRHNA, CDR2 SNTAGT, per germline. Trimming left V 3 bases short and J 8 bases short, with 10 bases between. The CDR3 is CASSETVKEKLFF. DNA for the CDR3: TGTGCCAGCAGTGAGACAGTTAAGGAAAAACTGTTTTTT.

The chain couples TRBV19 to TRBJ1-3; D is undetermined. V was pared by 5 bases and J by 0 bases, with 17 bases between. Germline values: CDR1 LNHDA, CDR2 SQIVND (reference sequence). The CDR3 consists of 17 residues. The CDR3 reads CASSDRPGSFSGNTIYF. Written as DNA, the CDR3 is TGTGCCAGTAGTGATCGTCCGGGGTCCTTCTCTGGAAACACCATATATTTT.

DNA for the CDR3: TGTGCCAGCAGCTTGGCCCCCCGGACGGAGCAGTACGTC. It yields the protein CASSLAPRTEQYV. V and J are TRBV5-6 and TRBJ2-7; no clear D. This CDR3 has 13 residues. Germline V gene data show CDR1 as SGHDT and CDR2 as YYEEEE. V was clipped by 0 bases and J by 7 bases, with 11 bases between them.

This chain links TRBV9 with TRBJ2-1, with D possibly being TRBD1 (6 bases). The V gene's germline CDR1 is SGDLS and CDR2 YYNGEE. V was cut by 3 bases and J by 4 bases, with 14 bases left in between. The CDR3 has 15 amino acids. In DNA, the CDR3 is TGTGCCAGCAGCGAGACAGGATTAGAATACAATGAGCAGTTCTTC. It codes for CASSETGLEYNEQFF.

The rearrangement uses TRBV5-1 and TRBJ2-1; 9 bases agree with TRBD2. This CDR3 contains 17 residues. V lost 1 base and J lost 3; bases outside the gene matches: 8. Germline V gives CDR1 SGHRS, CDR2 YFSETQ. The CDR3 DNA is TGCGCCAGCAGCTTGAGTCTAGCGGGAAGCCTCTACAATGAGCAGTTCTTC. It encodes CASSLSLAGSLYNEQFF.

This clone was observed a single time. The V and J genes are TRBV3-1 (or the pseudogene TRBV3-2) and TRBJ2-2; D may be TRBD2 (6 bases). CDR3 length: 12 amino acids. CDR1 LGHDT and CDR2 YNNKEL come from the germline V gene (reference sequence). With 4 bases removed from V and 6 bases from J, the gap between germline ends came to 6 bases. CDR3 sequence: CASSRLAGELFF. CDR3 DNA sequence: TGTGCCAGCAGCCGACTAGCCGGGGAGCTGTTTTTT.

This chain joins TRBV5-5 and TRBJ1-2; 7 nucleotides align to TRBD1. With 1 base clipped from V and 1 base from J, the junction kept 7 bases outside the gene matches. Germline V lookup: CDR1 SGHKS, CDR2 YYEKEE (reference sequence). This CDR3 has 16 amino acids. CDR3 coding DNA: TGTGCCAGCAGCTTGTACCGTGGGACAGTTAACTATGGCTACACCTTC. Residues: CASSLYRGTVNYGYTF.

In this sample, this clone turned up once. V gene TRBV27 combines with J gene TRBJ2-5; D call uncertain. The CDR3 has 14 amino acids. Looked up from germline, CDR1 is MNHEY and CDR2 is SMNVEV (reference sequence). The V end lost 2 bases, the J end lost 3 bases, and 10 bases lay between the germline ends. CDR3 in amino acids: CASSLIPGKETQYF. Written as DNA, the CDR3 is TGTGCCAGCAGTTTAATCCCAGGTAAAGAGACCCAGTACTTC.

This clone was detected a few times. This rearrangement joins TRBV27 to TRBJ1-5; D gene unclear. This CDR3 comprises 14 residues. CDR1 MNHEY and CDR2 SMNVEV come from the germline V gene (reference sequence). The V end lost 1 base, the J end lost 5 bases, and 9 bases lay between the germline ends. The chain's CDR3 is CASSLYGRDQPQHF. CDR3 DNA sequence: TGTGCCAGCAGTTTATACGGAAGGGATCAGCCCCAGCATTTT.